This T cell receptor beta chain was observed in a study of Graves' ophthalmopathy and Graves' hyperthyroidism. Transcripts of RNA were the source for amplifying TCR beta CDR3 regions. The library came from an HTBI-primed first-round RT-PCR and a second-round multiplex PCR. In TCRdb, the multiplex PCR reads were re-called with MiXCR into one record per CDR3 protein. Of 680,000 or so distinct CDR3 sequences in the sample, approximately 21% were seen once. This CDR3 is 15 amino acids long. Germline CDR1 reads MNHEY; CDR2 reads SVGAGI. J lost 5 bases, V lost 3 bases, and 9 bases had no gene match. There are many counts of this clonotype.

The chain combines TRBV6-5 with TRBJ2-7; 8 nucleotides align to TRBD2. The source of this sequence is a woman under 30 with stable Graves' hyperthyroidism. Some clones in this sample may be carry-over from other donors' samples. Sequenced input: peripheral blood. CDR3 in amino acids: CASSYPGGAFDEQYF. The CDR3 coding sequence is TGTGCCAGCAGTTATCCCGGGGGGGCATTCGACGAGCAGTACTTC.